This TCR beta chain was identified in a study of TIL therapy for anti-PD-1-resistant metastatic lung cancer. Germline values: CDR1 MNHNY, CDR2 SVGAGI (reference sequence). With 2 bases removed from V and 5 bases from J, the gap between germline ends came to 10 bases. This CDR3 spans 14 amino acids. The libraries were made with immunoSEQ v3. Some clones are missing from TCRdb's copy, which holds only in-frame ones; the method was immunoSEQ multiplex PCR. The table shows just under 60,000 clones, with approximately 69% occurring only once. The time point denotes: pre-treatment sample, taken before nivolumab and TIL therapy.

The sample was blood, taken at baseline. The chain uses TRBV6-6 and TRBJ1-5, with D possibly being TRBD1 (6 bases). The clonotype originates from a person between 25 and 80 years old with non-small cell lung cancer. CDR3 in amino acids: CASSYTRGDQPQHF. Here the CDR3 DNA reads TGTGCCAGCAGTTACACCAGGGGAGATCAGCCCCAGCATTTT.